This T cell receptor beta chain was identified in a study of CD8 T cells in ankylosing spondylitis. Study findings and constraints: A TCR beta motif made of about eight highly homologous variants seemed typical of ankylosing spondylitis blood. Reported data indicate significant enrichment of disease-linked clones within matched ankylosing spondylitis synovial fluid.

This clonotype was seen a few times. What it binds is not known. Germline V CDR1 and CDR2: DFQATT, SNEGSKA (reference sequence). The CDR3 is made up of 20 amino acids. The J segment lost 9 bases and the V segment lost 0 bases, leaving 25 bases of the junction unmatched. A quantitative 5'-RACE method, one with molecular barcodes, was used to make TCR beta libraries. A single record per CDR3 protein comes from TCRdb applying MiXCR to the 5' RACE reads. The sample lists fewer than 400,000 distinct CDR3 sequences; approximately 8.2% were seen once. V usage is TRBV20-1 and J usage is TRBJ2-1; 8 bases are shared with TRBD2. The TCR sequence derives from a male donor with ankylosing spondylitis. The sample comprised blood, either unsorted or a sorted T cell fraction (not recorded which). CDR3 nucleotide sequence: TGCAGTGCTAGAGACCCTTATGGGCAACCAGGACTAGCCACAGAGGGTGAGCAGTTCTTC. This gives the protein CSARDPYGQPGLATEGEQFF.